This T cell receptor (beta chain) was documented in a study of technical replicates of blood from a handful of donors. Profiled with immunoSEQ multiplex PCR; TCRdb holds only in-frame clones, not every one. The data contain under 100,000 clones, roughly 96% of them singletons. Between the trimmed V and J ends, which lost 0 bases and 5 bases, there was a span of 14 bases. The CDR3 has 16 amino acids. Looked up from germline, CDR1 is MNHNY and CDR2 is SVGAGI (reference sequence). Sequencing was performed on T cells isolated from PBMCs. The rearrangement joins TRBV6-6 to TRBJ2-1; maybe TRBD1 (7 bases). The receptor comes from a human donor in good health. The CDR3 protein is CASSYSRTGGHNEQFF. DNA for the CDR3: TGTGCCAGCAGTTACTCAAGGACAGGAGGGCACAATGAGCAGTTCTTC.